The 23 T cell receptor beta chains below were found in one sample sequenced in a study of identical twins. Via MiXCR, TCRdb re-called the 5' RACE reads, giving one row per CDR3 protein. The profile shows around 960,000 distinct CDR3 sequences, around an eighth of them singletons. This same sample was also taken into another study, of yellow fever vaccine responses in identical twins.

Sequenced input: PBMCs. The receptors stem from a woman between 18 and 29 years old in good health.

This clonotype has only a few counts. DNA for the CDR3: TGCAGTGCTACCGGACTAGCGGGACTCTACAATGAGCAGTTCTTC. The encoded protein is CSATGLAGLYNEQFF. This chain links TRBV20-1 with TRBJ2-1; 12 nucleotides line up with TRBD2. The CDR3 has 15 amino acids. V lost 4 bases to trimming and J lost 3 bases; unmatched junction nucleotides: 4. Germline V lookup: CDR1 DFQATT, CDR2 SNEGSKA (reference sequence).

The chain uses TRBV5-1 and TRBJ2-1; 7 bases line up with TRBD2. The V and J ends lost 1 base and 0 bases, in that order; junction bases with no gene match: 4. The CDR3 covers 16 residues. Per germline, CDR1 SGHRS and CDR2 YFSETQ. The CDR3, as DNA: TGCGCCAGCAGCTTGTTGAGCGGGGTCTCCTACAATGAGCAGTTCTTC. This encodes CASSLLSGVSYNEQFF.

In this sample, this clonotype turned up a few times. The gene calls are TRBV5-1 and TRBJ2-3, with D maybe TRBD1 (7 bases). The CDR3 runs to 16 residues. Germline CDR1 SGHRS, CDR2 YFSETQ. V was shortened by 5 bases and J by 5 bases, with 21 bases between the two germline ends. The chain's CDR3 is CASRLNSGGIRDTQYF. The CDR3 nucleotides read TGCGCCAGCAGGTTGAATTCAGGGGGGATCAGAGATACGCAGTATTTT.

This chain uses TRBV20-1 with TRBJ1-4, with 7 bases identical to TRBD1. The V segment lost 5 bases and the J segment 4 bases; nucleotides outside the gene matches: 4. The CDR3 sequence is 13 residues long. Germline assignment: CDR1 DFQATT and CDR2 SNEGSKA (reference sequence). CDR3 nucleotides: TGCAGTGCTGGACAGGCGTTTAATGAAAAACTGTTTTTT. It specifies CSAGQAFNEKLFF.

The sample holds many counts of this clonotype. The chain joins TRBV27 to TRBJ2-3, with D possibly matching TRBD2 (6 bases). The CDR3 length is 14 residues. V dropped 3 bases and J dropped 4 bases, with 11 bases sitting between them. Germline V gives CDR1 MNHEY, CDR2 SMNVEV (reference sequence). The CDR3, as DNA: TGTGCCAGCAGTTTCAGACTAGACCCAGATACGCAGTATTTT. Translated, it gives CASSFRLDPDTQYF.

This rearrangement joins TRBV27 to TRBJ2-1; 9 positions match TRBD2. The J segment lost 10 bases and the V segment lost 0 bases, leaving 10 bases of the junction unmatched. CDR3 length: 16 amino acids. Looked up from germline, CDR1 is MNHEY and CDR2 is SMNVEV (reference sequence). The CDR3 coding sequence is TGTGCCAGCAGTTTATCCCTCAGGGCGGGAGGGCCCGAGCAGTTCTTC. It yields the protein CASSLSLRAGGPEQFF.

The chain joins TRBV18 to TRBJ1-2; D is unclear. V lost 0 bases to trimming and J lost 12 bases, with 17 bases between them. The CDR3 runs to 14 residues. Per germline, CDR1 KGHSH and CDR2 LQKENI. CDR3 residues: CASSPPIPGPGHTF. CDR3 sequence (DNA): TGTGCCAGCTCACCACCAATTCCTGGGCCCGGTCACACCTTC.

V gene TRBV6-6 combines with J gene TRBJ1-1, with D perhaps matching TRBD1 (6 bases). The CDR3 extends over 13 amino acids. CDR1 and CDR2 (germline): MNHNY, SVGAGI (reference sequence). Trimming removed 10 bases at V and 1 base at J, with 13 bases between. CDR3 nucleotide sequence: TGTGCCATCACCGGGACAACGAACACTGAAGCTTTCTTT. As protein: CAITGTTNTEAFF.

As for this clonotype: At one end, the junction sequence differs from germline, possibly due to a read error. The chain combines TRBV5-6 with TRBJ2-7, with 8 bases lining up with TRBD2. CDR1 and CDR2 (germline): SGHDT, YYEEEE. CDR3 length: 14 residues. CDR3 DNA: TGTGCCAGCAGCTTGGTTGGCGAGCGGGAGATCAGGCACTTC. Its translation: CASSLVGEREIRHF.

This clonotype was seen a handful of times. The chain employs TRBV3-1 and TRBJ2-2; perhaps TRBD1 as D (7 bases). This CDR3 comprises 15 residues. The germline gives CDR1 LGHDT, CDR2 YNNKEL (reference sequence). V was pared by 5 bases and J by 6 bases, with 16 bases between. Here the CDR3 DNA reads TGTGCCAGCAGCTCGACAGGGAGGTATCCCGGGGAGCTGTTTTTT. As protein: CASSSTGRYPGELFF.

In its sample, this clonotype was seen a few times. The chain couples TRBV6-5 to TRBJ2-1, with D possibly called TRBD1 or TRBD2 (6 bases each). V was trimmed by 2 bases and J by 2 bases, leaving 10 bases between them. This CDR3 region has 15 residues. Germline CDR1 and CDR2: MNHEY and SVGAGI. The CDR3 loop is CASSYGGQTYNEQFF. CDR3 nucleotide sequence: TGTGCCAGCAGTTACGGGGGGCAGACCTACAATGAGCAGTTCTTC.

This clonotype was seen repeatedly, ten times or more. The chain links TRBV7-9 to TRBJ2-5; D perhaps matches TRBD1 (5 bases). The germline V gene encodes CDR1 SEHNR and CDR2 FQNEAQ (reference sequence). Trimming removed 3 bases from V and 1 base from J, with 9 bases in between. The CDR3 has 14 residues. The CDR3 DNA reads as TGTGCCAGCAGCTTGAGACAGATCCAAGAGACCCAGTACTTC. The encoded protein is CASSLRQIQETQYF.

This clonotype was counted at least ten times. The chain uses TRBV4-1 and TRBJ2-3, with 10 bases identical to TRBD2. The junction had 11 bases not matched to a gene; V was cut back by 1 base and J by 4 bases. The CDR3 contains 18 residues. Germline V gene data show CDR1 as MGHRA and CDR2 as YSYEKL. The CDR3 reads CASSQALKGLAFADTQYF. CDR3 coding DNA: TGCGCCAGCAGCCAAGCCCTAAAGGGACTAGCGTTCGCAGATACGCAGTATTTT.

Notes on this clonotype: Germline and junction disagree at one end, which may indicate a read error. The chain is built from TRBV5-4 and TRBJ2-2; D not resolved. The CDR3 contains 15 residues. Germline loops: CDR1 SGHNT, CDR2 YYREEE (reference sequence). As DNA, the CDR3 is TGTGCCATCAGCTTGGACCAACTAAACACCGGGGAGCTGTTTTTT. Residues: CAISLDQLNTGELFF.

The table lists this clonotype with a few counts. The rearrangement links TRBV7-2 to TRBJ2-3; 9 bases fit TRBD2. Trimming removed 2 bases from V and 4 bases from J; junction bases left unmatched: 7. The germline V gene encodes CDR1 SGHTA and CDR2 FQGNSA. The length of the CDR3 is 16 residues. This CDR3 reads CASSLWVAGVADTQYF. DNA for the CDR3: TGTGCCAGCAGCTTATGGGTAGCGGGAGTAGCAGATACGCAGTATTTT.

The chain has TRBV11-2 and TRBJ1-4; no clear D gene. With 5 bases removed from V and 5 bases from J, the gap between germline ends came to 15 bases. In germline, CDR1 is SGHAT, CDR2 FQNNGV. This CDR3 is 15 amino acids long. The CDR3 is CASSPGRTRNEKLFF. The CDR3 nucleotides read TGTGCCAGCAGCCCCGGGAGGACCCGGAATGAAAAACTGTTTTTT. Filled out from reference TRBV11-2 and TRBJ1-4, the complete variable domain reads EAGVAQSPRYKIIEKRQSVAFWCNPISGHATLYWYQQILGQGPKLLIQFQNNGVVDDSQLPKDRFSAERLKGVDSTLKIQPAKLEDSAVYLCASSPGRTRNEKLFFGSGTQLSVL.

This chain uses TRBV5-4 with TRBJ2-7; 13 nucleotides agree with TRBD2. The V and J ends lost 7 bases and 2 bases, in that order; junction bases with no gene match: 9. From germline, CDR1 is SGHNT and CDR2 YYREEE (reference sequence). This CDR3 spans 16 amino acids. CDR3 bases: TGTGCCAGCGGACTGGGACTAGCGGGGACCGCCTACGAGCAGTACTTC. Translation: CASGLGLAGTAYEQYF. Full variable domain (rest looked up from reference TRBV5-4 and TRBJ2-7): ETGVTQSPTHLIKTRGQQVTLRCSSQSGHNTVSWYQQALGQGPQFIFQYYREEENGRGNFPPRFSGLQFPNYSSELNVNALELDDSALYLCASGLGLAGTAYEQYFGPGTRLTVT.

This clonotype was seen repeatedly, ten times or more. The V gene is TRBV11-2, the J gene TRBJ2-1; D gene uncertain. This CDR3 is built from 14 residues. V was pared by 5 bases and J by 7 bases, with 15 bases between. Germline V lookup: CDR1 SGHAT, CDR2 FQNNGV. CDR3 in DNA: TGTGCCAGCAGCCTCCGGGCCGAGGCGAATGAGCAGTTCTTC. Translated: CASSLRAEANEQFF.

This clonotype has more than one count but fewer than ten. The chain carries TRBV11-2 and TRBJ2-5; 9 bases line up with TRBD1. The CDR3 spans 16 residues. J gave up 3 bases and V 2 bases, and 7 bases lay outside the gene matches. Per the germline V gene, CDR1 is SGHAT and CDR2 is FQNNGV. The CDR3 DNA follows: TGTGCCAGCAGCTTAACCCGGGGACAGGGAAAAGAGACCCAGTACTTC. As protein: CASSLTRGQGKETQYF.

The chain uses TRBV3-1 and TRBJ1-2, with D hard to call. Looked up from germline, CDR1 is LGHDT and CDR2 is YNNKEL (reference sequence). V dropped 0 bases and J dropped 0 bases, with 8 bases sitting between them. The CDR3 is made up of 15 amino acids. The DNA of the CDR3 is TGTGCCAGCAGCCAAGATTATCCGTCTAACTATGGCTACACCTTC. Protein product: CASSQDYPSNYGYTF.

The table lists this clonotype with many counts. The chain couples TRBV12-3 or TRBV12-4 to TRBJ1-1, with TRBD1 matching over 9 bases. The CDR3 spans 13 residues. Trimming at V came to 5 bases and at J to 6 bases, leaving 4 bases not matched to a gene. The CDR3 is CASSLRQGAEAFF. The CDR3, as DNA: TGTGCCAGCAGTCTCAGACAGGGGGCTGAAGCTTTCTTT.

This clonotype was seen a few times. The CDR3 protein is CASSQAPGRENTDTQYF. CDR3 DNA: TGCGCCAGCAGCCAAGCCCCGGGGCGGGAGAACACAGATACGCAGTATTTT. The chain has TRBV4-1 and TRBJ2-3, with 7 bases aligning to TRBD2. The CDR3 is made up of 17 amino acids. Germline V CDR1 and CDR2: MGHRA, YSYEKL. V was pared by 1 base and J by 2 bases, with 9 bases of the junction left unmatched.

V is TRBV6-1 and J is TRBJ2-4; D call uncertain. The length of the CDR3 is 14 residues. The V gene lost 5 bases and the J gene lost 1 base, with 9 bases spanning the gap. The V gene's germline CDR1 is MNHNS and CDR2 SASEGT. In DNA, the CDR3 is TGTGCCAGCAGTCCTATCACGGCCAAAAACATTCAGTACTTC. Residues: CASSPITAKNIQYF.